A single sample is the source of the 13 T cell receptor beta chains below, sequenced in a study of shared clonotypes between healthy human individuals. The assay was immunoSEQ multiplex PCR, and TCRdb's table has in-frame clones only and misses some. The table shows more than 400,000 clones, with 70% to 85% occurring only once. Sequencing was carried out using PBMCs. These receptors were taken from a woman aged 40-49 years in good health. Some clones in this sample may be carry-over from other donors' samples.

V and J are TRBV6-5 and TRBJ1-2; 7 bases fit TRBD1. Germline-derived CDR1 and CDR2 are MNHEY and SVGAGI. This CDR3 region has 13 residues. With 5 bases clipped from V and 8 bases from J, the junction kept 8 bases outside the gene matches. CDR3 nucleotides: TGTGCCAGCAGTCGCGGACAGGCGGGGGGCTACACCTTC. The encoded protein is CASSRGQAGGYTF.

The rearrangement links TRBV29-1 to TRBJ2-3, with no clear D. The CDR3 contains 12 residues. Germline V gives CDR1 SQVTM, CDR2 ANQGSEA. Trimming took off 6 bases at V and 0 bases at J, with 7 bases between the two ends. This CDR3 is CSVTASTDTQYF. CDR3 sequence (DNA): TGCAGCGTAACGGCTAGCACAGATACGCAGTATTTT.

The rearrangement joins TRBV5-1 to TRBJ2-1, with 9 bases matching TRBD1. Trimming took 4 bases from V and 3 from J; bases not matched to a gene: 5. CDR1 and CDR2 from the germline V gene are SGHRS and YFSETQ. The CDR3 has 15 residues. CDR3 nucleotides: TGCGCCAGCAGCGCCGGGACAGGGATCTACAATGAGCAGTTCTTC. The encoded protein is CASSAGTGIYNEQFF.

The rearrangement uses TRBV19 and TRBJ2-3, with 9 bases aligning to TRBD2. Germline loops: CDR1 LNHDA, CDR2 SQIVND (reference sequence). Germline trimming cut 4 bases from V and 6 bases from J; bases unmatched to any gene: 8. The length of the CDR3 is 15 residues. The CDR3 DNA reads as TGTGCCAGTAGTACCTCGTGGAGCGGGAGGGATACGCAGTATTTT. Amino acids: CASSTSWSGRDTQYF. Full variable domain (outside the CDR3, taken from reference TRBV19 and TRBJ2-3): DGGITQSPKYLFRKEGQNVTLSCEQNLNHDAMYWYRQDPGQGLRLIYYSQIVNDFQKGDIAEGYSVSREKKESFPLTVTSAQKNPTAFYLCASSTSWSGRDTQYFGPGTRLTVL.

The chain links TRBV18 to TRBJ2-3; D gene uncertain. V lost 6 bases and J 6 bases, leaving 10 bases between the germline ends. CDR3 length: 12 amino acids. The germline gives CDR1 KGHSH, CDR2 LQKENI. CDR3 region: CASSADPDTQYF. CDR3 nucleotide sequence: TGTGCCAGCTCCGCGGATCCGGATACGCAGTATTTT.

This clone is a singleton in its sample. This rearrangement joins TRBV6-1 to TRBJ1-3; 11 bases are shared with TRBD1. Unmatched junction bases numbered 7, after V lost 3 bases and J lost 0 bases. CDR3 length: 18 residues. Germline CDR1 MNHNS, CDR2 SASEGT. The CDR3, as DNA: TGTGCCAGCAGTGACCTGGGACAGGGGGTTTACTCTGGAAACACCATATATTTT. Encoded protein: CASSDLGQGVYSGNTIYF.

The table lists this clone with a count of one. The rearrangement uses TRBV28 and TRBJ1-1; the D is unclear. V shed 7 bases and J shed 7 bases, with 16 bases lying between them. Germline CDR1 reads MDHEN; CDR2 reads SYDVKM. This CDR3 comprises 13 residues. As DNA, the CDR3 is TGTGCCAGCATTATGAATGGCAGACTTGAAGCTTTCTTT. Translated, it gives CASIMNGRLEAFF.

The chain's CDR3 is CASSRTGQSNEKLFF. CDR3 coding DNA: TGTGCCAGCAGCCGAACGGGACAGTCAAATGAAAAACTGTTTTTT. The chain links TRBV7-2 to TRBJ1-4; 7 bases agree with TRBD1. CDR1 and CDR2 (germline): SGHTA, FQGNSA. V dropped 5 bases and J dropped 5; count of bases not matched to a gene: 8. The CDR3 is 15 residues long. Full variable domain (rest looked up from reference TRBV7-2 and TRBJ1-4): GAGVSQSPSNKVTEKGKDVELRCDPISGHTALYWYRQSLGQGLEFLIYFQGNSAPDKSGLPSDRFSAERTGGSVSTLTIQRTQQEDSAVYLCASSRTGQSNEKLFFGSGTQLSVL.

The genes are TRBV6-1 and TRBJ2-7; D may be TRBD1 or TRBD2 (5 bases each). CDR3 length: 12 residues. The V and J ends lost 6 bases and 0 bases respectively, with 6 bases between them. Germline V gene sequence: CDR1 MNHNS, CDR2 SASEGT. The CDR3 sequence: CASSGTSYEQYF. CDR3 nucleotide sequence: TGTGCCAGCAGCGGGACCTCCTACGAGCAGTACTTC.

V is TRBV6-5 and J is TRBJ1-5; D uncertain. With 2 bases removed from V and 3 bases from J, the gap between germline ends came to 5 bases. The CDR3 has 13 amino acids. CDR1 and CDR2 (germline): MNHEY, SVGAGI. The CDR3 here is CASSYADNQPQHF. Here the CDR3 DNA reads TGTGCCAGCAGTTACGCGGACAATCAGCCCCAGCATTTT.

Here the CDR3 DNA reads TGTGCCAGCAGCCGCTACCGACAGGGTAGGTCCTACGAGCAGTACTTC. It codes for CASSRYRQGRSYEQYF. The J gene is TRBJ2-7, the V gene TRBV11-2; TRBD1 matches at 7 bases. The germline V gene has CDR1 SGHAT and CDR2 FQNNGV. V lost 5 bases, J lost 1 base, and 11 bases stayed unmatched. This CDR3 comprises 16 residues.

The V gene is TRBV6-4, the J gene TRBJ2-1, with 8 bases aligning to TRBD2. Germline V gene lookup returns CDR1 MRHNA and CDR2 SNTAGT. J was trimmed by 0 bases and V by 2 bases; bases with no gene match: 9. The CDR3 covers 18 residues. DNA of the CDR3: TGTGCCAGCAGTGACCCGGTTGGAAGCGGGAGCTCCTACAATGAGCAGTTCTTC. Amino acid sequence: CASSDPVGSGSSYNEQFF.

V usage is TRBV28 and J usage is TRBJ2-2; possibly TRBD1 or TRBD2 for D (6 bases each). Germline CDR1 MDHEN, CDR2 SYDVKM. The ends were cut back, 5 bases at V and 4 bases at J, with 17 bases in the middle. The CDR3 is made up of 16 amino acids. This CDR3 is CASSPGDSAGTGELFF. CDR3 DNA sequence: TGTGCCAGCAGTCCAGGGGACTCAGCAGGCACCGGGGAGCTGTTTTTT.